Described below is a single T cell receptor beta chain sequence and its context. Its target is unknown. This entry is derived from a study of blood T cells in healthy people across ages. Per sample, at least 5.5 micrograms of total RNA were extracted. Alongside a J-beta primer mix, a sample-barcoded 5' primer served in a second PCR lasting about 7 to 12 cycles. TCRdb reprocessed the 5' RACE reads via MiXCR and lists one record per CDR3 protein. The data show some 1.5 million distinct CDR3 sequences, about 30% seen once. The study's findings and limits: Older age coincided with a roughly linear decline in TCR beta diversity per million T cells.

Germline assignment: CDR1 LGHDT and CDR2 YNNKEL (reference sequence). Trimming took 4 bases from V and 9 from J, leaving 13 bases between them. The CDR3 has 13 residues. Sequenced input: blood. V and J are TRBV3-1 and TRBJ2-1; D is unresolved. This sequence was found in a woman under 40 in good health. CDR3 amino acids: CASSLATLGEQFF. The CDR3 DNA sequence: TGTGCCAGCAGCCTGGCCACCCTAGGTGAGCAGTTCTTC.